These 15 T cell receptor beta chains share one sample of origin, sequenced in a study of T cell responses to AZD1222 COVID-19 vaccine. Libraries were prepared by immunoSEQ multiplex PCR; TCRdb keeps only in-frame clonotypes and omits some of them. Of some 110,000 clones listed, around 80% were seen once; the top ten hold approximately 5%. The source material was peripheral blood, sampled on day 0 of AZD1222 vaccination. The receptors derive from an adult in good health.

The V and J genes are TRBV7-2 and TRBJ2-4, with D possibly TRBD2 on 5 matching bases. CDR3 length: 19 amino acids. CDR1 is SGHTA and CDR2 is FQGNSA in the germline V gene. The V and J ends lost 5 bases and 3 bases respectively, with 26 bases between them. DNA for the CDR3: TGTGCCAGCAGCAGCTTGATCGAGGGAGTTTTTGGGGACAAAAACATTCAGTACTTC. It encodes CASSSLIEGVFGDKNIQYF.

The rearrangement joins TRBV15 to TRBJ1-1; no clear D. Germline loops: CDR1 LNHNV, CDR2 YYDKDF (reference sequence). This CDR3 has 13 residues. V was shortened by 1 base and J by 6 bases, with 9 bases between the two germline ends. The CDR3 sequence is CATSRVFYSEAFF. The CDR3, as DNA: TGTGCCACCAGCAGAGTCTTTTACTCTGAAGCTTTCTTT.

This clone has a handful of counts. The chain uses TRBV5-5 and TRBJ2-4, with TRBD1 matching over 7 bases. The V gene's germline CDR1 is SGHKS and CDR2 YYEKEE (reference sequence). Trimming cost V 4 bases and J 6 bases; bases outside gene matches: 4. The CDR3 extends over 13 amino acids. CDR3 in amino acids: CASSPYRGNIQYF. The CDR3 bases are TGTGCCAGCAGCCCCTACAGGGGAAACATTCAGTACTTC.

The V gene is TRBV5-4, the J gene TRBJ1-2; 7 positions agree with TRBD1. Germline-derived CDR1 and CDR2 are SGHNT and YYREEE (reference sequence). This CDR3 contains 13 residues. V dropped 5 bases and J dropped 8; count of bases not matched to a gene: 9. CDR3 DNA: TGTGCCAGCAGACAAACAGGGGATAGAGGCTACACCTTC. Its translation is CASRQTGDRGYTF.

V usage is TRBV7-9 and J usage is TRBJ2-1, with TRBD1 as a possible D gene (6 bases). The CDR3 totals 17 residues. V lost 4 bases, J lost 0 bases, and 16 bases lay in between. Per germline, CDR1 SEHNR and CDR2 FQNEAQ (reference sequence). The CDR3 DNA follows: TGTGCCAGCAGCTCCTCCGGGACACCGAGCTCCTACAATGAGCAGTTCTTC. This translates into CASSSSGTPSSYNEQFF.

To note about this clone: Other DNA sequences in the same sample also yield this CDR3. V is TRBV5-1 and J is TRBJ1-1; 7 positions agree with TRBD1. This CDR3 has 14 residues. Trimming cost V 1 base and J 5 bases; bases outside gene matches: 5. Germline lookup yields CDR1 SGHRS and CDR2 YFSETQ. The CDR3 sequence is CASSLQGVGTEAFF. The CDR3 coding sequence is TGCGCCAGCAGCTTGCAGGGGGTGGGAACTGAAGCTTTCTTT.

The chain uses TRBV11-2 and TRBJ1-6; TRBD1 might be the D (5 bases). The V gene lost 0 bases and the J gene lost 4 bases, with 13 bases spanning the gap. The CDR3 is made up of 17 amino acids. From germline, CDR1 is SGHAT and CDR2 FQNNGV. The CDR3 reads CASSLDGEGTYNSPLHF. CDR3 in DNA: TGTGCCAGCAGCTTAGATGGGGAAGGGACGTATAATTCACCCCTCCACTTT.

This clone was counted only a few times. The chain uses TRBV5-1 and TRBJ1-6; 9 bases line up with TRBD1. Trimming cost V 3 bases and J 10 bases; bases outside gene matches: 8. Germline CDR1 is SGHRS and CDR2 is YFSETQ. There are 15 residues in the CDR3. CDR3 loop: CASSSDTGGRSPLHF. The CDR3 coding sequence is TGCGCCAGCAGCTCAGATACAGGGGGCAGGTCACCCCTCCACTTT.

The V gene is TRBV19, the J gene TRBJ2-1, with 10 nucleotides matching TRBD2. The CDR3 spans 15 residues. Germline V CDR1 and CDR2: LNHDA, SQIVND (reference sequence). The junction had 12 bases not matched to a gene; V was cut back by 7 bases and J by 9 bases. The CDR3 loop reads CASNDIAGGLVEQFF. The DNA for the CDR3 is TGTGCCAGTAACGACATAGCGGGGGGACTGGTTGAGCAGTTCTTC.

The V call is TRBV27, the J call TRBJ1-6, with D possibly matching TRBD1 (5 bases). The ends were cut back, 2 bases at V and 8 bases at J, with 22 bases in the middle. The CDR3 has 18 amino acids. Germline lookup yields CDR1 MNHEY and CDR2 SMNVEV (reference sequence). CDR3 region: CASSLRLNAGRGDSPLHF. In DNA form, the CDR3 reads TGTGCCAGCAGTTTAAGGCTTAACGCAGGTCGAGGGGATTCACCCCTCCACTTT.

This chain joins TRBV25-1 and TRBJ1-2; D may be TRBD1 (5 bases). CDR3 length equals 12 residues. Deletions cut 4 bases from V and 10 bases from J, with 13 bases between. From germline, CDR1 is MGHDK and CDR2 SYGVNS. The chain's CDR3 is CASSAGTASYTF. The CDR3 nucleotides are TGTGCCAGCAGTGCCGGGACCGCCTCCTACACCTTC.

The CDR3 here is CASSYGGGTGELFF. CDR3 DNA sequence: TGTGCCAGCAGTTACGGGGGCGGAACCGGGGAGCTGTTTTTT. V is TRBV6-6 and J is TRBJ2-2, with D possibly matching TRBD1 (6 bases). Trimming took 2 bases from V and 5 from J, leaving 9 bases between them. The CDR3 sequence is 14 residues long. Germline CDR1 reads MNHNY; CDR2 reads SVGAGI (reference sequence).

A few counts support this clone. CDR3 sequence: CASSPRLLSGELFF. The CDR3 DNA is TGTGCCAGCAGCCCCCGACTATTGTCCGGGGAGCTGTTTTTT. The chain carries TRBV11-3 and TRBJ2-2; the D gene is possibly TRBD2 (5 bases). Trimming cost V 5 bases and J 6 bases, with 13 bases left between them. The CDR3 has 14 residues. Germline V lookup: CDR1 SGHNT, CDR2 YENEEA.

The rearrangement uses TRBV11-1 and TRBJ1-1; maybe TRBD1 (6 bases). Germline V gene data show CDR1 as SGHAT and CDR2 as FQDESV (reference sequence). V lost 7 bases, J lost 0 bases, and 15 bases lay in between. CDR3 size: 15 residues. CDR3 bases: TGTGCCAGCACCCGAGGCACAGGGTTGAACACTGAAGCTTTCTTT. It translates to CASTRGTGLNTEAFF.

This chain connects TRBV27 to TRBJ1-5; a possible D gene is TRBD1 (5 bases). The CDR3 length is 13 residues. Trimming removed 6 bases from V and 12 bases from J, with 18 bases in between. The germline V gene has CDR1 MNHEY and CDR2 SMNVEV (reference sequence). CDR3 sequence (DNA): TGTGCCAGCAGGGCCTCGGGGGGGGGACTCCAGCATTTT. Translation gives CASRASGGGLQHF.